This T cell receptor (beta chain) stems from a study of CD8 T cells in acute hepatitis C reinfection. Study results and caveats: A V04-02/J02-02 clonotype was among some 13 public ones, independent of outcome. NS3-1073 specific repertoires were highly diverse across all groups.

Note on this clone: Its antigen is still unknown.

Clones were read by immunoSEQ multiplex PCR, and TCRdb kept only the in-frame ones, dropping some. The sample shows tens of thousands of clones, approximately 83% of them seen only once. The CDR3 sequence is 13 residues long. Between the trimmed V and J ends, which lost 7 bases and 0 bases, there was a span of 9 bases. Germline CDR1 is SEHNR and CDR2 is FQNEAQ (reference sequence). The time point is: naive CD8 control sorted from an acute-time-point sample. Acute primary HCV meant a new positive RNA or antibody result following a negative test within 24 weeks. V is TRBV7-9 and J is TRBJ1-2; D is undetermined. The TCR sequence derives from a young woman who spontaneously cleared hepatitis C infection. Sequencing was performed on naive CD8+ T cells from PBMCs. The CDR3 region is CASTTSANYGYTF. In DNA, the CDR3 is TGTGCCAGCACTACTTCAGCTAACTATGGCTACACCTTC.